The 18 T cell receptor beta chains below were found in one sample sequenced in a study of CD8 T cells in ankylosing spondylitis. Study observations and caveats: What appeared characteristic of ankylosing spondylitis blood was a TCR beta motif of several highly homologous variants.

Their antigens remain unidentified. TCRdb called the 5' RACE reads again in MiXCR, with one record for every CDR3 protein. The profile shows about 90,000 distinct CDR3 sequences, roughly 10% of them singletons. The sample taken for sequencing was blood, either unsorted or a sorted T cell fraction (not recorded which). The origin of the receptors is a male donor with ankylosing spondylitis.

This clonotype was counted ten times or more. The chain has TRBV12-3 or TRBV12-4 and TRBJ1-1; possibly TRBD1 for D (5 bases). V dropped 5 bases and J dropped 3 bases, with 10 bases sitting between them. CDR3 length equals 13 residues. CDR3 nucleotides: TGTGCCAGCAGTACACAGGATTACACTGAAGCTTTCTTT. It specifies CASSTQDYTEAFF.

The chain links TRBV27 to TRBJ1-1; D is undetermined. The V and J ends lost 5 bases and 1 base respectively, with 14 bases between them. The length of the CDR3 is 15 residues. Germline V CDR1 and CDR2: MNHEY, SMNVEV (reference sequence). The CDR3 here is CASSPGGWGNTEAFF. In DNA, the CDR3 is TGTGCCAGCAGTCCGGGTGGTTGGGGGAACACTGAAGCTTTCTTT.

The rearrangement joins TRBV13 to TRBJ2-7, with D perhaps matching TRBD1 (6 bases). Germline-derived CDR1 and CDR2 are PRHDT and FYEKMQ (reference sequence). Trimming took off 3 bases at V and 3 bases at J, with 12 bases between the two ends. The CDR3 sequence is 14 residues long. In DNA form, the CDR3 reads TGTGCCAGCAGCTTTGGACAGACCAGCTACGAGCAGTACGTC. Translating gives CASSFGQTSYEQYV.

The rearrangement joins TRBV2 to TRBJ1-6; D is perhaps TRBD1 (5 bases). CDR3 size: 12 residues. Germline-derived CDR1 and CDR2 are SNHLY and FYNNEI. V dropped 8 bases and J dropped 12 bases, with 14 bases sitting between them. The CDR3 protein is CASGPGTLPLHF. CDR3 sequence (DNA): TGTGCCAGCGGTCCGGGGACGCTACCCCTCCACTTT.

In its sample, this clonotype was seen many times. J is TRBJ2-1 and V is TRBV28; weak D call: TRBD2 (5 bases). In germline, CDR1 is MDHEN, CDR2 SYDVKM. The CDR3 covers 14 residues. Trimming took off 2 bases at V and 7 bases at J, with 12 bases between the two ends. The CDR3 sequence: CASSLVALGNEQFF. CDR3 coding DNA: TGTGCCAGCAGTTTAGTAGCGTTAGGGAATGAGCAGTTCTTC.

This clonotype was detected many times. This chain connects TRBV20-1 to TRBJ1-5; unclear D gene. CDR1 and CDR2 from the germline V gene are DFQATT and SNEGSKA (reference sequence). V lost 3 bases and J lost 1, with 19 bases in between. This CDR3 is built from 17 residues. The CDR3 nucleotides are TGCAGTGCTAGGCCCCGGCAGTGGGCGGAGAGCAATCAGCCCCAGCATTTT. Protein: CSARPRQWAESNQPQHF.

In this sample, this clonotype turned up a few times. The rearrangement joins TRBV9 to TRBJ2-1, with TRBD1 matching 7 bases. Germline V gene sequence: CDR1 SGDLS, CDR2 YYNGEE. After removal of 3 bases from V and 3 bases from J, the junction contained 6 bases not matched to a gene. This CDR3 has 15 amino acids. Here the CDR3 reads CASSGTGASYNEQFF. For the CDR3, the DNA is TGTGCCAGCAGCGGTACAGGGGCTAGCTACAATGAGCAGTTCTTC.

This clonotype was recorded at least ten times. This sequence joins TRBV5-6 and TRBJ2-7; TRBD2 matches 10 bases. Germline V gene sequence: CDR1 SGHDT, CDR2 YYEEEE. The CDR3 covers 15 residues. V lost 2 bases and J lost 6; bases outside the gene matches: 8. This CDR3 is CASSFTSGTKSEQYV. The CDR3 nucleotides are TGTGCCAGCAGCTTTACTAGCGGGACGAAGAGCGAGCAGTACGTC.

This clonotype was seen at least ten times. J is TRBJ2-1 and V is TRBV11-2, with 9 bases that match TRBD2. This CDR3 is built from 21 residues. With V trimmed by 2 bases and J by 6 bases, 23 bases remained unmatched. CDR1 and CDR2 from the germline V gene are SGHAT and FQNNGV. The CDR3 reads CASSLLFPPGLAENSGNEQFF. CDR3 DNA: TGTGCCAGCAGCTTATTATTCCCCCCGGGACTAGCAGAAAATTCGGGCAATGAGCAGTTCTTC.

The chain recombines TRBV2 with TRBJ2-1; 7 positions agree with TRBD1. Germline assignment: CDR1 SNHLY and CDR2 FYNNEI. The CDR3 spans 15 residues. After removal of 4 bases from V and 1 base from J, the junction contained 4 bases not matched to a gene. The CDR3 here is CASSAGTDSYNEQFF. The CDR3 DNA reads TGTGCCAGCAGTGCCGGGACAGATTCCTACAATGAGCAGTTCTTC.

This clonotype came up many times. V gene TRBV6-2 or TRBV6-3 combines with J gene TRBJ2-1; D remains ambiguous. CDR3 length equals 12 residues. The ends were cut back, 2 bases at V and 8 bases at J, with 7 bases in the middle. CDR1 MNHEY and CDR2 SVGEGT come from the germline V gene. CDR3 amino acids: CASSYGVHEQFF. DNA of the CDR3: TGTGCCAGCAGTTACGGTGTTCATGAGCAGTTCTTC.

DNA of the CDR3: TGTGCCACCAGTGGAGATTGGGGAACCGGGGAGCTGTTTTTT. This codes for CATSGDWGTGELFF. The chain uses TRBV24-1 and TRBJ2-2; D not certain. Trimming left V 5 bases short and J 5 bases short, with 11 bases between. CDR1 and CDR2 (germline): KGHDR, SFDVKD. The CDR3 is made up of 14 amino acids.

J is TRBJ1-5 and V is TRBV27, with D possibly being TRBD1 (6 bases). Deletions cut 6 bases from V and 0 bases from J, with 9 bases between. Germline V lookup: CDR1 MNHEY, CDR2 SMNVEV (reference sequence). The CDR3 has 14 residues. The CDR3 loop is CASRGAASNQPQHF. Here the CDR3 DNA reads TGTGCCAGCAGGGGGGCCGCTAGCAATCAGCCCCAGCATTTT.

The chain couples TRBV3-1 to TRBJ2-5, with 9 bases identical to TRBD2. The CDR3 consists of 17 residues. The J segment lost 3 bases and the V segment lost 0 bases, leaving 8 bases of the junction unmatched. The germline V gene encodes CDR1 LGHDT and CDR2 YNNKEL (reference sequence). CDR3 DNA: TGTGCCAGCAGCCAAGACGGGGGGGTAGCGGGAGAAGAGACCCAGTACTTC. This encodes CASSQDGGVAGEETQYF.

The chain recombines TRBV5-6 with TRBJ2-5; D remains ambiguous. V shed 2 bases and J shed 5 bases, with 16 bases lying between them. Germline V gives CDR1 SGHDT, CDR2 YYEEEE. There are 15 residues in the CDR3. In nucleotides, the CDR3 is TGTGCCAGCAGCTTCGACGTTAAGCTTGGGGAGACCCAGTACTTC. Translation: CASSFDVKLGETQYF.

This clonotype was recorded many times. V gene TRBV29-1 combines with J gene TRBJ2-5; 8 positions agree with TRBD1. V lost 5 bases, J lost 2 bases, and 10 bases stayed unmatched. This CDR3 comprises 15 residues. Germline V CDR1 and CDR2: SQVTM, ANQGSEA. CDR3 in amino acids: CSVWTGSTPQETQYF. Here the CDR3 DNA reads TGCAGCGTTTGGACAGGGTCCACGCCTCAAGAGACCCAGTACTTC.

The sample holds a few counts of this clonotype. The rearrangement joins TRBV27 to TRBJ2-1; D not certain. With 5 bases removed from V and 0 bases from J, the gap between germline ends came to 14 bases. Per the germline V gene, CDR1 is MNHEY and CDR2 is SMNVEV (reference sequence). The CDR3 spans 16 residues. The chain's CDR3 is CASSDSPESSYNEQFF. The DNA for the CDR3 is TGTGCCAGCAGTGATTCGCCTGAGAGCTCCTACAATGAGCAGTTCTTC.

The rearrangement links TRBV7-9 to TRBJ2-2; 11 nucleotides agree with TRBD2. CDR1 is SEHNR and CDR2 is FQNEAQ in the germline V gene (reference sequence). This CDR3 is 16 amino acids long. J lost 4 bases, V lost 3 bases, and 4 bases had no gene match. The CDR3 protein is CASSFLAGGSTGELFF. As DNA, the CDR3 is TGTGCCAGCAGCTTTCTAGCGGGAGGAAGCACCGGGGAGCTGTTTTTT.